This T cell receptor (beta chain) came from a study of blood T cell dynamics during melanoma immunotherapy. About the study: Standard first-line treatment here was pembrolizumab or nivolumab plus ipilimumab in metastatic melanoma. Study results and limitations: At W3, later disease-control patients showed bifurcated PBMC repertoire changes, unlike progressors.

To note about this clone: Its antigen is not identified.

Trimming removed 7 bases from V and 5 bases from J, with 14 bases in between. Germline V gives CDR1 SEHNR, CDR2 FQNEAQ (reference sequence). The CDR3 totals 14 residues. Time point specified: week 3, after first cycle of checkpoint inhibitor. Samples come from before therapy and from week 3 after the first blockade cycle. Patients had no prior systemic cancer treatment, immunosuppressants or other active cancers. Sequenced by immunoSEQ multiplex PCR; TCRdb stores in-frame clones only, minus some. Altogether about 8,600 clones are present, about 85% being singletons, with the ten largest covering more than 6%.

The receptor was derived from a human donor with melanoma. This chain connects TRBV7-9 to TRBJ1-4; weak D call: TRBD1 (6 bases). The sample was blood, taken from a patient treated with checkpoint blockade. The CDR3 sequence: CASTLQGLNEKLFF. The CDR3 DNA reads as TGTGCCAGCACACTACAGGGTTTAAATGAAAAACTGTTTTTT.